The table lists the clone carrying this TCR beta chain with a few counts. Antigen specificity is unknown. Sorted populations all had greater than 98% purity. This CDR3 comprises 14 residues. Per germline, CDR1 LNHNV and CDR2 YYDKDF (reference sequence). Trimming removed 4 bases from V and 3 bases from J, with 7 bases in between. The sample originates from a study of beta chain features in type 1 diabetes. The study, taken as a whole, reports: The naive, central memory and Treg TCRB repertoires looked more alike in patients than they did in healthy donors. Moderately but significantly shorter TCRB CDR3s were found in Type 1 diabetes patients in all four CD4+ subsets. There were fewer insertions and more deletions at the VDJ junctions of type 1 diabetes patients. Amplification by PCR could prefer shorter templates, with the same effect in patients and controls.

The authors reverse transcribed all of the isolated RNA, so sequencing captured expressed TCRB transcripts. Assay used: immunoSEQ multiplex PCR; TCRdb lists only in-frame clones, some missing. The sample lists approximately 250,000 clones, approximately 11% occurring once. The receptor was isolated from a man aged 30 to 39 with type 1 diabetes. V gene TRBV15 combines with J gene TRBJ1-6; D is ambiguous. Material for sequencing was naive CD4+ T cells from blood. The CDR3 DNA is TGTGCCACCAGCATCGGAGACTATAATTCACCCCTCCACTTT. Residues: CATSIGDYNSPLHF.